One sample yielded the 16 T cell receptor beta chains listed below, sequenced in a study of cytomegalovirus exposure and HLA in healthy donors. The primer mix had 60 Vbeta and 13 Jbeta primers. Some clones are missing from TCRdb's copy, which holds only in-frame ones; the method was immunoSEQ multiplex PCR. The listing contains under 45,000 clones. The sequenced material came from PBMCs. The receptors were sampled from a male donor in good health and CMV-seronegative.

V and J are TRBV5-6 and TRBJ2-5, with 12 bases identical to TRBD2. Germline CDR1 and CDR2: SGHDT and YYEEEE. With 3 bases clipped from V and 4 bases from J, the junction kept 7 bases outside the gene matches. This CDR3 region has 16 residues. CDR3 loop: CASSSELAGGGETQYF. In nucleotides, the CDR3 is TGTGCCAGCAGCTCGGAACTAGCGGGGGGCGGAGAGACCCAGTACTTC.

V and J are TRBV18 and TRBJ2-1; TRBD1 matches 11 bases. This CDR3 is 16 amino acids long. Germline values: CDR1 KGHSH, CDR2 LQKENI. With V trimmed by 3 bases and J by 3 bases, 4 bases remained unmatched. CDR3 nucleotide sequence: TGTGCCAGCTCACCTGGGACAGGGGGTATCTACAATGAGCAGTTCTTC. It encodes CASSPGTGGIYNEQFF.

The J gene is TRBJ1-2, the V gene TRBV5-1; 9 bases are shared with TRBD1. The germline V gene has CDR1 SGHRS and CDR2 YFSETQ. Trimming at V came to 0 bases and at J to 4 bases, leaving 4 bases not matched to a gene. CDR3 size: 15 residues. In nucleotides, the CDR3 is TGCGCCAGCAGCTTGGGGGACAGGGCGGCCTATGGCTACACCTTC. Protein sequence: CASSLGDRAAYGYTF.

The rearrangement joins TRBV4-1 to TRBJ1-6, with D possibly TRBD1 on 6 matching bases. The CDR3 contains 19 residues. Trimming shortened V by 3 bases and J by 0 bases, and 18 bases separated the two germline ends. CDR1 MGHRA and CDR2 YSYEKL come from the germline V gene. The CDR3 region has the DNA TGCGCCAGCAGCCAGCGACTTACAACAGGGAGCTCCTATAATTCACCCCTCCACTTT. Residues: CASSQRLTTGSSYNSPLHF.

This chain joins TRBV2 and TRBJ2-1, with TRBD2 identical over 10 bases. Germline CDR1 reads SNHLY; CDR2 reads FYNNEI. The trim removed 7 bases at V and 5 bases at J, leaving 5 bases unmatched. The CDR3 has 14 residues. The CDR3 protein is CASTPGLANNEQFF. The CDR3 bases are TGTGCCAGCACCCCGGGACTAGCGAACAATGAGCAGTTCTTC.

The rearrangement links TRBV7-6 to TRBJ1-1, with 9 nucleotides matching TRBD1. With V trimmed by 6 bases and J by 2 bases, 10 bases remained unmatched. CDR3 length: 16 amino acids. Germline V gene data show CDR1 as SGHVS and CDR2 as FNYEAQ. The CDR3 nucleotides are TGTGCCAGCAGTTACCAACAGGGGGCAAAAAACACTGAAGCTTTCTTT. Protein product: CASSYQQGAKNTEAFF.

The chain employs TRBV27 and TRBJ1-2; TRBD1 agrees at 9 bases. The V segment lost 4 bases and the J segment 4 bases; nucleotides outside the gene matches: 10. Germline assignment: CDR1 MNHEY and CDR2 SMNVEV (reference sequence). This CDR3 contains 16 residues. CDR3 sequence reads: CASSSSQGAYSYGYTF. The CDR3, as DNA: TGTGCCAGCAGTTCATCACAGGGGGCTTATAGCTATGGCTACACCTTC.

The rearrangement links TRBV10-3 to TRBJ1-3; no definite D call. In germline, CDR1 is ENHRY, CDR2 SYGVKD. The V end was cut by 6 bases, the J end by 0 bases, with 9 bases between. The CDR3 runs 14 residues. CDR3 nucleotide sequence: TGTGCCATCAGGTCCTCCTCCTCTGGAAACACCATATATTTT. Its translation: CAIRSSSSGNTIYF.

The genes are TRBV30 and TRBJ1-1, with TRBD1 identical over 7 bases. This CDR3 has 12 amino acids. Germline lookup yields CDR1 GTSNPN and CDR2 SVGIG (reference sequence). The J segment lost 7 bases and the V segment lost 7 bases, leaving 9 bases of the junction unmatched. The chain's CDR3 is CAYRGTLLEAFF. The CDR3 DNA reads TGTGCCTACAGGGGAACCTTGCTTGAAGCTTTCTTT.

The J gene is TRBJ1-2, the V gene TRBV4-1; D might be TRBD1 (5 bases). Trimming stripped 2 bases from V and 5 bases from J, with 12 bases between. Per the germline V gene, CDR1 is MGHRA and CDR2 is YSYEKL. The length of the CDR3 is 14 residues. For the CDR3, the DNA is TGCGCCAGCAGCCAACCCGGGGGGTTGTATGGCTACACCTTC. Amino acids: CASSQPGGLYGYTF.

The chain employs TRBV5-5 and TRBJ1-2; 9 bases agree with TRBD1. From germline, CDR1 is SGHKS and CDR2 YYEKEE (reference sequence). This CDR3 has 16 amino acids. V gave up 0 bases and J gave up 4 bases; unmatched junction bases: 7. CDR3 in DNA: TGTGCCAGCAGCTTGGCCGGGACAGGGAGATCCTATGGCTACACCTTC. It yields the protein CASSLAGTGRSYGYTF.

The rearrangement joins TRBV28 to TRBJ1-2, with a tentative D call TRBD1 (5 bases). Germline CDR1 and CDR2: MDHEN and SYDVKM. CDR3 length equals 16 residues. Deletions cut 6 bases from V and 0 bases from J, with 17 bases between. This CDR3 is CASSSPDSIANYGYTF. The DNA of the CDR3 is TGTGCCAGCAGCTCCCCCGACAGCATAGCTAACTATGGCTACACCTTC.

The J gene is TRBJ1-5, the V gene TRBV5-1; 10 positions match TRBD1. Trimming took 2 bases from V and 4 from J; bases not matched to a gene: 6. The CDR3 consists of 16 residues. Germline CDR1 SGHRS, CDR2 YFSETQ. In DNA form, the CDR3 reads TGCGCCAGCAGCTTATCCGGGACAGGGGCAAATCAGCCCCAGCATTTT. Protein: CASSLSGTGANQPQHF.

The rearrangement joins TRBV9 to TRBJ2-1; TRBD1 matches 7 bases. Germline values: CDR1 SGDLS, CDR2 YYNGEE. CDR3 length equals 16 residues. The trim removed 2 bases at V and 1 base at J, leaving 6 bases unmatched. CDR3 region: CASSVTGKGSYNEQFF. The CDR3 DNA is TGTGCCAGCAGCGTGACAGGGAAAGGGTCCTACAATGAGCAGTTCTTC. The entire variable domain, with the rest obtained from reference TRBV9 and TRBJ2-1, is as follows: DSGVTQTPKHLITATGQRVTLRCSPRSGDLSVYWYQQSLDQGLQFLIQYYNGEERAKGNILERFSAQQFPDLHSELNLSSLELGDSALYFCASSVTGKGSYNEQFFGPGTRLTVL.

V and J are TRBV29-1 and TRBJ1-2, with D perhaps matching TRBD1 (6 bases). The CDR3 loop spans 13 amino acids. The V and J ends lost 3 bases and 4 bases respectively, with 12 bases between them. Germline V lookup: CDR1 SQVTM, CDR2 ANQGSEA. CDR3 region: CSVDYGQSYGYTF. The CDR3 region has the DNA TGCAGCGTTGATTATGGACAGTCCTATGGCTACACCTTC.

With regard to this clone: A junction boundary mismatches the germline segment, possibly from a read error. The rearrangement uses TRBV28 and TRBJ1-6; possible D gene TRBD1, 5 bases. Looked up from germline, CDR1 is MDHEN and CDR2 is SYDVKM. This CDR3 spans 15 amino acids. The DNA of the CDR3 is TGTGCCAGCCGTTTTGGCGGGGGGGTGAACTCACCCCTCCACTTT. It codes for CASRFGGGVNSPLHF.